The present T cell receptor (beta chain) was sequenced within a study of vaccination effects on CD4 cells after COVID-19. TCRdb keeps only in-frame clones here, not all; method: immunoSEQ multiplex PCR. The data contain tens of thousands of clones, around 80% of them singletons. Antigen-specific CD4+ T cells were expanded (with viral peptide pools) by the ViraFEST assay ahead of sequencing. At the end of about ten days of culture, CD4+ T cells were isolated. All study participants received two doses of BNT162b2 or mRNA-1273 vaccine. Every well got around 2 million PBMC, which were grown with around 10 IU/ml IL-2 and about 10 ug/ml peptides. The V gene's germline CDR1 is MNHEY and CDR2 SVGAGI. The CDR3 contains 15 residues. Trimming shortened V by 4 bases and J by 13 bases, and 20 bases separated the two germline ends. A word on this clone: What it binds is unknown.

This chain links TRBV6-5 with TRBJ1-6; D is uncertain. The sequence came from a human donor who received a COVID-19 vaccine. The specimen was CD4+ T cells from PBMCs cultured with HCoV-229E spike peptides, collected after COVID-19 vaccination. CDR3 DNA: TGTGCCAGCAGTTCCCAGCCAGAGTCAGGTCCCCCCCTCCACTTT. It is translated as CASSSQPESGPPLHF.